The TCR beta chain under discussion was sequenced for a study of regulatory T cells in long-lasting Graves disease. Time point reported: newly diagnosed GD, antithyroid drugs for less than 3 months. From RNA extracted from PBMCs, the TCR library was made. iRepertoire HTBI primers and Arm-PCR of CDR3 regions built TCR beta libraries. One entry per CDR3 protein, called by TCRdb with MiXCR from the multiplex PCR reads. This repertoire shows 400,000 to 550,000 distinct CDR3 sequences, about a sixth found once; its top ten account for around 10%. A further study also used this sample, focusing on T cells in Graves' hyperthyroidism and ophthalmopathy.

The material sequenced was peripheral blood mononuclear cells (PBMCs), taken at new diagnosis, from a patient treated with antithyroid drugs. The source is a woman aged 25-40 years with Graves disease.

The DNA for the CDR3 is TGTGCCAGCAGTCGGGACGGGGCTAATCAGCCCCAGCATTTT. Its translation: CASSRDGANQPQHF. This chain joins TRBV7-9 and TRBJ1-5; possible D gene TRBD1, 5 bases. The ends were cut back, 6 bases at V and 4 bases at J, with 13 bases in the middle. This CDR3 contains 14 residues. In germline, CDR1 is SEHNR, CDR2 FQNEAQ (reference sequence).